There are many counts of the clone carrying this T cell receptor beta chain. CD8+CD57+ cell expansion, shown by flow cytometry, had occurred in the patients selected for sequencing. Patients uniformly had severe acquired aplastic anemia. No therapy was given to patients before blood sampling. Genomic DNA was employed as the template in profiling TCR beta VDJ and CDR3. TCRdb called the reads again in MiXCR, with one record for every CDR3 protein. The sample lists around 170,000 distinct CDR3 sequences, around 47% occurring once. The entry originates in a study of CD8+CD57+ T cells in acquired aplastic anemia. The source of this sequence is a human donor with aplastic anemia. Sequenced input: sorted CD4+, CD8+, or CD8+CD57+ T cells (not recorded which) from PBMCs.

The CDR3 sequence is CASSLGYGLETQYF. The CDR3 nucleotides are TGCGCCAGCAGCTTGGGCTATGGGTTAGAGACCCAGTACTTC. This chain connects TRBV5-1 to TRBJ2-5, with D unresolved. There are 14 residues in the CDR3. Trimming cost V 0 bases and J 4 bases, with 10 bases left between them. Germline V CDR1 and CDR2: SGHRS, YFSETQ.